The clone carrying this T cell receptor beta chain was detected ten times or more. Its antigen is unknown. The data are from a study of spatial heterogeneity in lung cancer. Time point in this sample: sample taken at primary tumor resection. The authors sequenced whole RNA from tumor, nontumor lung or frozen PBMC without sorting. Samples were obtained from roughly 65 donors, all untreated early-stage non-small cell lung cancer patients. Losses at the gene ends were 0 bases for V and 0 bases for J; bases not matched to a gene: 8. In germline, CDR1 is MNHEY, CDR2 SVGEGT. The CDR3 runs to 20 residues. Findings and limits, study-wide: Ubiquitous expanded tumor TCRs showed up in blood more at resection than follow-up.

In the library, each TCR cDNA molecule bore its own unique molecular identifier. A single record per CDR3 protein comes from TCRdb applying MiXCR to the 5' RACE reads. The sample carries just under 40,000 distinct CDR3 sequences, roughly 5.2% recorded once. The genes are TRBV6-2 or TRBV6-3 and TRBJ2-1; 13 nucleotides line up with TRBD2. The sequence derives from a male donor with early-stage non-small cell lung cancer. The sample was PBMCs, taken at surgery. The CDR3: CASSYSKTSGGQSSYNEQFF. Here the CDR3 DNA reads TGTGCCAGCAGTTACTCCAAGACTAGCGGGGGGCAGAGCTCCTACAATGAGCAGTTCTTC.